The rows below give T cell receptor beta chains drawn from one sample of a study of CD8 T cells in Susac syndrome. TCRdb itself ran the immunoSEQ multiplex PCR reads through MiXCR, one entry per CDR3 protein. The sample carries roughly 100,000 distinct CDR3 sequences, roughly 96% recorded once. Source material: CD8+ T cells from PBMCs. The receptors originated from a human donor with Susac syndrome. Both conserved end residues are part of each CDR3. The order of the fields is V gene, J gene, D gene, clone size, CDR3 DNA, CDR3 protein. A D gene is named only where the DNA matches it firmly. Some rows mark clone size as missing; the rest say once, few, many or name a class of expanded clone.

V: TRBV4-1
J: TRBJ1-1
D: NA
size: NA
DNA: TGCGCCAGCAGCCTCGAGGGGGGTAACACTGAAGCTTTCTTT
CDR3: CASSLEGGNTEAFF

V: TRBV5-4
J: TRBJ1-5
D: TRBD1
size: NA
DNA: TGTGCCAGCAGCATAGTGGGACAGAGGACGACTCATAGCAATCAGCCCCAGCATTTT
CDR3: CASSIVGQRTTHSNQPQHF

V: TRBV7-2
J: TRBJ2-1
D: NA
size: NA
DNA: TGTGCCAGCAACCTCCCCGCCGTTGATGAGCAGTTCTTC
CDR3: CASNLPAVDEQFF

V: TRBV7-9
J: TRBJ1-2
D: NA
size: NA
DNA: TGTGCCAGCAGCTCTAGTGGGGTTGGCTACACCTTC
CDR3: CASSSSGVGYTF

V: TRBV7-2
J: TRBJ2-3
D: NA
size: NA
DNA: TGTGCCAGCAGTATAACCGCCGAGCTTGGGACAGATACGCAGTATTTT
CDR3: CASSITAELGTDTQYF

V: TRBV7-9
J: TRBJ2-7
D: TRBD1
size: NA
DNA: TGTGCCAGCAGCAGACAGGGTTCGGCCTACGAGCAGTACTTC
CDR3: CASSRQGSAYEQYF

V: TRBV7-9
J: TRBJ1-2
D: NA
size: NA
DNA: TGTGCCAGCAGCCCCAGGGTCGGTTGGGGCTACACCTTC
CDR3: CASSPRVGWGYTF

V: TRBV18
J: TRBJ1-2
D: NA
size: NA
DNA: TGTGCCAGCTCACCTTCAGCAGGGGACTATGGCTACACCTTC
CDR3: CASSPSAGDYGYTF

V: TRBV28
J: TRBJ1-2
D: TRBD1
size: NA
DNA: TGTGCCAGCAGTTCCCCGGACAGGGATGGCTACACCTTC
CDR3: CASSSPDRDGYTF

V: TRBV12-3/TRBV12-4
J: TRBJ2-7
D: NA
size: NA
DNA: TGTGCCAGCAGCAACAGGGTCTACGAGCAGTACTTC
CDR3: CASSNRVYEQYF

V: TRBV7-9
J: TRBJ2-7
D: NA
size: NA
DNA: TGTGCCAGCAGCCTCAGGGATGACGAGCAGTACTTC
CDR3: CASSLRDDEQYF

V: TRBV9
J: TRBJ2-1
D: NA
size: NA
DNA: TGTGCCAGCAGCGTAGGCCCATCCCATGAGCAGTTCTTC
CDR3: CASSVGPSHEQFF

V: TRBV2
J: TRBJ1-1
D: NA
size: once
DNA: TGTGCCAGTCTCCCCCCGGGGAAGGGGGACACTGAAGCTTTCTTT
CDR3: CASLPPGKGDTEAFF

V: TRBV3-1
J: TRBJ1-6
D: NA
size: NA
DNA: TGTGCCAGCAGCCCAGAGAGGGCCGGCAATTCACCCCTCCACTTT
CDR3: CASSPERAGNSPLHF

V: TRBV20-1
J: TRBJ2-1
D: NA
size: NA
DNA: TGCAGTGCTAGCTGGAGGCACGCAAATGAGCAGTTCTTC
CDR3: CSASWRHANEQFF

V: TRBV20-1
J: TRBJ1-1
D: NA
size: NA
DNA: TGCAGTGCCAGGAAGAACACTGAAGCTTTCTTT
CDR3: CSARKNTEAFF

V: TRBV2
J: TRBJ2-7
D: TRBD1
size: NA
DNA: TGTGCCAGCAGTGAGGGGACAGTTTTTTCCTACGAGCAGTACTTC
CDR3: CASSEGTVFSYEQYF

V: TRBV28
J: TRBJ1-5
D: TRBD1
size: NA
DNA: TGTGCCAGCAGTTTGCACAGGGGCAGCAATCAGCCCCAGCATTTT
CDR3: CASSLHRGSNQPQHF

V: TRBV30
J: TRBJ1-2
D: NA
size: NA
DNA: TGTGCCTGGAGTCCTACGGACAACTATGGCTACACCTTC
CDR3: CAWSPTDNYGYTF

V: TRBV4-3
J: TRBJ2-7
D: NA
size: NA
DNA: TGCGCCAGCAGCCGCCGGCAGGGCTACGAGCAGTACTTC
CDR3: CASSRRQGYEQYF

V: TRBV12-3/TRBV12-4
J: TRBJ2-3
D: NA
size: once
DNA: TGTGCCAGCAGTTCTGTACGCACAGATACGCAGTATTTT
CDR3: CASSSVRTDTQYF

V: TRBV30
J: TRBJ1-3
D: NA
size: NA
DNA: TGTGCCTGGAGCCCGGGCTCCCGAGGAAACACCATATATTTT
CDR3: CAWSPGSRGNTIYF

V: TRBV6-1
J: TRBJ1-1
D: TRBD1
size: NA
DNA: TGTGCCAGCAGTCGCCTTTGGGACAGGCCGAACACTGAAGCTTTCTTT
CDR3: CASSRLWDRPNTEAFF

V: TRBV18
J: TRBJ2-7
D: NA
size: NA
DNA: TGTGCCAGCTCGCCCGGGACAATCCCAGCGGGAGAGCAGTACTTC
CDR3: CASSPGTIPAGEQYF

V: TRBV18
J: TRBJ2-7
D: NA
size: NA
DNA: TGTGCCAGCTCACGACCGGGACCGAGCTACGAGCAGTACTTC
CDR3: CASSRPGPSYEQYF

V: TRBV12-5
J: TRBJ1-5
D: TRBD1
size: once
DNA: TGTGCTAGTGGCCTCGGACAGGGGAATCAGCCCCAGCATTTT
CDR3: CASGLGQGNQPQHF

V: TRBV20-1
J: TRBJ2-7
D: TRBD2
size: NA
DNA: TGCAGTGCTAGAACAGGGCTAGCGGGAGCCTACGAGCAGTACTTC
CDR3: CSARTGLAGAYEQYF

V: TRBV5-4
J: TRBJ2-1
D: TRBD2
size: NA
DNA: TGTGCCAGCAGCTTGCGCGGGGGGAAGGAACAGTTCTTC
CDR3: CASSLRGGKEQFF

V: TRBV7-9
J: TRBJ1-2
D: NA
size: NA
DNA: TGTGCCAGCAGCTCCGGGTCGGGGGATGGCTACACCTTC
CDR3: CASSSGSGDGYTF

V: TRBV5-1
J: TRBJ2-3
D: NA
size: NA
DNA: TGCGCCAGCAGCTTGGAAGTGGTCGATACGCAGTATTTT
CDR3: CASSLEVVDTQYF

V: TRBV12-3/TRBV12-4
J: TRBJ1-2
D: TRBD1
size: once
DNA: TGTGCCAGCAGGAAAGGGACAGGGGGTATTTCGGAATATGATGGCTACACCTTC
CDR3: CASRKGTGGISEYDGYTF

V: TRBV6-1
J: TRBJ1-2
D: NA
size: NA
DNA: TGTGCCAGCACCTTAGAAGGATATGGCTACACCTTC
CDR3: CASTLEGYGYTF

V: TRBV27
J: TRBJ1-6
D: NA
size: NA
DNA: TGTGCCAGCAGTCCACAGAGCTCCTATAATTCACCCCTCCACTTT
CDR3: CASSPQSSYNSPLHF

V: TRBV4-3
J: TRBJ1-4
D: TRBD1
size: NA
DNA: TGCGCCAGCAGCCAGGACCTGGGACAGATAAAACGGGCTAATGAAAAACTGTTTTTT
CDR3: CASSQDLGQIKRANEKLFF

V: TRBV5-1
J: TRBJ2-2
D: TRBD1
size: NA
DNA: TGCGCCAGCAGCAGGGGACAGGGGGTATCCGGGGAGCTGTTTTTT
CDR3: CASSRGQGVSGELFF

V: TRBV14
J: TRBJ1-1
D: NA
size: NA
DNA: TGTGCCAGCAGCCAAGTAACGGGGGTTCCGGACACTGAAGCTTTCTTT
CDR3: CASSQVTGVPDTEAFF

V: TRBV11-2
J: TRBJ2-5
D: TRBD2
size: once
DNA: TGTGCCAGCAGCTTCGGAATTACTAGCGGAAGGAGGGGAGAGACCCAGTACTTC
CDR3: CASSFGITSGRRGETQYF

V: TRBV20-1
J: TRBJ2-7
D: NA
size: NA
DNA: TGCAGTGCTAGAGATCGGCTGACTTCCTACGAGCAGTACTTC
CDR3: CSARDRLTSYEQYF

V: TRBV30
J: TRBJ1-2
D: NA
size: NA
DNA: TGTGCCTGGAGGAGGGATGACTATGGCTACACCTTC
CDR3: CAWRRDDYGYTF

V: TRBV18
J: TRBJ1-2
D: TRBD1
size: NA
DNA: TGTGCCAGCTCCCGGGGACAGGGGTCATTCGATGGCTACACCTTC
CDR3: CASSRGQGSFDGYTF

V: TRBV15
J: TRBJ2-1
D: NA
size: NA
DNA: TGTGCCACCAGCAGCCCCCCAGGGGACGATGAGCAGTTCTTC
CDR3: CATSSPPGDDEQFF

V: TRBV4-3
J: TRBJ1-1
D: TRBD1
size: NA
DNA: TGCGCCAGCAGGCTTACCCAGGGGGAGACTGAAGCTTTCTTT
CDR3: CASRLTQGETEAFF

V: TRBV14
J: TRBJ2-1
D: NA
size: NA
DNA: TGTGCCAGCAGCCCATATGGCTCCTACAATGAGCAGTTCTTC
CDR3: CASSPYGSYNEQFF

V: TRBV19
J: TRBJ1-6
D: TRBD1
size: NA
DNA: TGTGCCACCCATCCCAGGCCGGGGACAGGGGACTCACCCCTCCACTTT
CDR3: CATHPRPGTGDSPLHF

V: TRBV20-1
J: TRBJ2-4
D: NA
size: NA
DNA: TGCAGTGCTAAGGATATAGCAACAAACATTCAGTACTTC
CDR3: CSAKDIATNIQYF